This is a list of T cell receptor beta chains from one sample in a study of vaccination and CD4 T cells after COVID-19. Via MiXCR, TCRdb re-called the PCR reads, giving one row per CDR3 protein. The sample records 26,000 or so distinct CDR3 sequences, about 54% being singletons. Specimen: CD4+ T cells from blood, collected about 7 months after SARS-CoV-2 vaccination. These receptor sequences come from a human donor who had recovered from COVID-19. CDR3s include the opening cysteine and the closing phenylalanine or tryptophan. Each record gives: CDR3 protein, CDR3 DNA, clone size, V gene, J gene, D gene. A D gene is named only where the DNA matches it firmly. Part of the rows lack a size; the others show once, few, many or a class for expanded clones.

CDR3: CASGRQGTNEKLFF; DNA: TGTGCCAGCGGAAGACAGGGGACGAATGAAAAACTGTTTTTT; size: .; V: TRBV27; J: TRBJ1-4; D: TRBD1
CDR3: CSAPTPSGSGTDTQYF; DNA: TGCAGTGCGCCGACCCCTAGCGGGAGTGGGACAGATACGCAGTATTTT; size: few; V: TRBV20-1; J: TRBJ2-3; D: TRBD2
CDR3: CASSRVPGFANTGELFF; DNA: TGTGCCAGCAGCCGCGTCCCAGGGTTCGCGAACACCGGGGAGCTGTTTTTT; size: .; V: TRBV6-2/TRBV6-3; J: TRBJ2-2; D: .
CDR3: CATSDFAGVGPGANVLTF; DNA: TGTGCCACCAGTGATTTTGCGGGAGTGGGCCCTGGGGCCAACGTCCTGACTTTC; size: .; V: TRBV24-1; J: TRBJ2-6; D: TRBD2
CDR3: CASSEGTYEQYF; DNA: TGTGCCAGCAGTGAGGGGACCTACGAGCAGTACTTC; size: few; V: TRBV6-1; J: TRBJ2-7; D: .
CDR3: CASSYGTPGYEQFF; DNA: TGTGCCAGCAGTTACGGGACTCCTGGCTATGAGCAGTTCTTC; size: few; V: TRBV27; J: TRBJ2-1; D: .
CDR3: CASSWEGAFF; DNA: TGTGCCAGCAGCTGGGAAGGAGCTTTCTTT; size: few; V: TRBV7-6; J: TRBJ1-1; D: .
CDR3: CASSVSGGFFYEQYF; DNA: TGTGCCAGCAGTGTGTCAGGGGGCTTTTTCTACGAGCAGTACTTC; size: .; V: TRBV27; J: TRBJ2-7; D: TRBD1
CDR3: CSAPLQGQGETSYNSPLHF; DNA: TGCAGTGCTCCGTTACAAGGACAGGGGGAAACGTCCTATAATTCACCCCTCCACTTT; size: .; V: TRBV20-1; J: TRBJ1-6; D: TRBD1
CDR3: CASSSKETQYF; DNA: TGTGCCAGTAGCTCGAAAGAGACCCAGTACTTC; size: few; V: TRBV19; J: TRBJ2-5; D: .
CDR3: CASRSGYEQYF; DNA: TGTGCCAGCAGAAGCGGCTACGAGCAGTACTTC; size: .; V: TRBV6-1; J: TRBJ2-7; D: .
CDR3: CASSLFQGSYNEQFF; DNA: TGTGCCAGCAGTTTATTCCAGGGCTCCTACAATGAGCAGTTCTTC; size: .; V: TRBV28; J: TRBJ2-1; D: .
CDR3: CASSFSGSYADTQYF; DNA: TGTGCCAGTAGTTTTAGCGGGAGTTACGCAGATACGCAGTATTTT; size: .; V: TRBV19; J: TRBJ2-3; D: TRBD2
CDR3: CSAREGDHRETQYF; DNA: TGCAGTGCTAGAGAAGGAGACCATCGGGAGACCCAGTACTTC; size: .; V: TRBV20-1; J: TRBJ2-5; D: .
CDR3: CASSFFTGVRTEAFF; DNA: TGTGCCAGCAGTTTTTTCACAGGGGTACGCACTGAAGCTTTCTTT; size: .; V: TRBV28; J: TRBJ1-1; D: TRBD1
CDR3: CASSPRQYRDTEAFF; DNA: TGTGCCAGCAGTCCCCGACAGTATAGGGACACTGAAGCTTTCTTT; size: .; V: TRBV28; J: TRBJ1-1; D: .
CDR3: CASGETGLNEQFF; DNA: TGCGCCAGCGGCGAGACAGGGCTCAATGAGCAGTTCTTC; size: .; V: TRBV4-1; J: TRBJ2-1; D: TRBD1
CDR3: CSVAGTLNTEAFF; DNA: TGCAGTGTAGCCGGGACACTGAACACTGAAGCTTTCTTT; size: few; V: TRBV20-1; J: TRBJ1-1; D: .
CDR3: CASSPIQENTEAFF; DNA: TGTGCCAGCAGTCCCATCCAGGAGAACACTGAAGCTTTCTTT; size: .; V: TRBV12-3/TRBV12-4; J: TRBJ1-1; D: .
CDR3: CASSYSSRGPEQYF; DNA: TGTGCCAGCAGCTATTCGTCGAGGGGGCCCGAGCAGTACTTC; size: .; V: TRBV7-6; J: TRBJ2-7; D: TRBD1
CDR3: CASSQTSGRPSYNEQFF; DNA: TGTGCCAGCAGCCAAACTAGCGGCCGCCCCTCCTACAATGAGCAGTTCTTC; size: .; V: TRBV7-6; J: TRBJ2-1; D: TRBD2
CDR3: CASSLSYTGPYGYTF; DNA: TGTGCCAGCAGTTTAAGTTACACAGGACCCTATGGCTACACCTTC; size: few; V: TRBV27; J: TRBJ1-2; D: .
CDR3: CSARGDRGQGGSPLHF; DNA: TGCAGTGCTAGAGGCGATCGGGGACAGGGTGGTTCACCCCTCCACTTT; size: few; V: TRBV20-1; J: TRBJ1-6; D: TRBD1
CDR3: CASSLDGGREQYF; DNA: TGTGCCAGCAGCTTAGACGGGGGGAGGGAGCAGTACTTC; size: .; V: TRBV7-8; J: TRBJ2-7; D: TRBD2
CDR3: CASSRQGQRDTQYF; DNA: TGTGCCAGTAGTAGGCAGGGACAAAGAGATACGCAGTATTTT; size: few; V: TRBV19; J: TRBJ2-3; D: .
CDR3: CASSYSSGGNTEAFF; DNA: TGTGCCAGCAGTTACTCATCCGGGGGGAATACTGAAGCTTTCTTT; size: .; V: TRBV6-5; J: TRBJ1-1; D: .
CDR3: CSARVEGTDTQYF; DNA: TGCAGTGCTAGGGTAGAAGGCACAGATACGCAGTATTTT; size: few; V: TRBV20-1; J: TRBJ2-3; D: .
CDR3: CASKSGRAWATDTQYF; DNA: TGTGCCAGTAAAAGCGGGAGGGCCTGGGCAACAGATACGCAGTATTTT; size: .; V: TRBV19; J: TRBJ2-3; D: TRBD2
CDR3: CNARGTSGWSETQYF; DNA: TGCAATGCTAGAGGGACTAGCGGGTGGTCAGAGACCCAGTACTTC; size: .; V: TRBV20-1; J: TRBJ2-5; D: TRBD2
CDR3: CATSRGQGVNNEQFF; DNA: TGTGCCACCAGCAGAGGACAGGGGGTGAACAATGAGCAGTTCTTC; size: .; V: TRBV15; J: TRBJ2-1; D: TRBD1
CDR3: CASSPRGRGPQETQYF; DNA: TGTGCCAGCAGCCCCAGGGGCAGGGGCCCCCAAGAGACCCAGTACTTC; size: .; V: TRBV2; J: TRBJ2-5; D: .